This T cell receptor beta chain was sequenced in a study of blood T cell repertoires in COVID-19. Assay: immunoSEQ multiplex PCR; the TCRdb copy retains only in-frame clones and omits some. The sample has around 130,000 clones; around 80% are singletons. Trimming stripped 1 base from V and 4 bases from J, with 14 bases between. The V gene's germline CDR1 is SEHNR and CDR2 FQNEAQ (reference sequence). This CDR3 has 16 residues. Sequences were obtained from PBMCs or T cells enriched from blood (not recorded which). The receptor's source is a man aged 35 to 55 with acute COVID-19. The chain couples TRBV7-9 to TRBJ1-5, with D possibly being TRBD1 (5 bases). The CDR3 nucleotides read TGTGCCAGCAGCTTAGGCCAAGGGGAGGGAAATCAGCCCCAGCATTTT. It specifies CASSLGQGEGNQPQHF.